This TCR beta chain was retrieved from a study of molecular identifiers for immune sequencing clone quantification. This clonotype was detected many times. The antigen is not known. The study's findings and limits: In naive cells, clones above 20 RNA copies held under 1% of molecules, whereas in effector cells they held over 98%.

One entry per CDR3 protein results from TCRdb running MiXCR on the PCR reads. The sample contains over 50,000 distinct CDR3 sequences, approximately 40% of which appear only once. CDR1 and CDR2 (germline): SNHLY, FYNNEI. V was clipped by 3 bases and J by 3 bases; unmatched bases: 9. CDR3 length equals 17 residues. This chain uses TRBV2 with TRBJ2-5; 11 bases fit TRBD2. This TCR came from a human donor in good health. Some libraries in this study had Jurkat cell RNA spiked in. Material: naive CD8+ T cells from blood, with Jurkat cell RNA spiked in. As for subset: FACS-sorted CD8+CD4-CCR7+CD45RA+ naive T cells. Here the CDR3 reads CASSELLLAGEKETQYF. In DNA form, the CDR3 reads TGTGCCAGCAGTGAGTTGTTACTAGCGGGAGAGAAAGAGACCCAGTACTTC. The variable domain in full, with the rest retrieved from reference TRBV2 and TRBJ2-5, is EPEVTQTPSHQVTQMGQEVILRCVPISNHLYFYWYRQILGQKVEFLVSFYNNEISEKSEIFDDQFSVERPDGSNFTLKIRSTKLEDSAMYFCASSELLLAGEKETQYFGPGTRLLVL.